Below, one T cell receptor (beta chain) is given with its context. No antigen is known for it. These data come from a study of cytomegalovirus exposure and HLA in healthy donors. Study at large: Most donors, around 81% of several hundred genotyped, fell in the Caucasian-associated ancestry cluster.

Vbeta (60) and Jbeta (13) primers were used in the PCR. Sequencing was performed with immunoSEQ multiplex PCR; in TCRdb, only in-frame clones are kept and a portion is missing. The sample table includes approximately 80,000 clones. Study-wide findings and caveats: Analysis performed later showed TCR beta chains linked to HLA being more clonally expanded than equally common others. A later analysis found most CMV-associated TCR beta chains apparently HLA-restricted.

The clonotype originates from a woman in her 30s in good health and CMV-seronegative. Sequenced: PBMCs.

CDR3 bases: TGTGCCAGCAGCGTAGGGCAGATTAACACTGAAGCTTTCTTT. Amino acid sequence: CASSVGQINTEAFF. The gene calls are TRBV9 and TRBJ1-1; D gene unclear. Germline CDR1 is SGDLS and CDR2 is YYNGEE. This CDR3 is built from 14 residues. The germline V and J ends were trimmed by 0 bases and 2 bases, with 8 bases remaining between them. Full variable domain (remainder filled in from reference TRBV9 and TRBJ1-1): DSGVTQTPKHLITATGQRVTLRCSPRSGDLSVYWYQQSLDQGLQFLIQYYNGEERAKGNILERFSAQQFPDLHSELNLSSLELGDSALYFCASSVGQINTEAFFGQGTRLTVV.